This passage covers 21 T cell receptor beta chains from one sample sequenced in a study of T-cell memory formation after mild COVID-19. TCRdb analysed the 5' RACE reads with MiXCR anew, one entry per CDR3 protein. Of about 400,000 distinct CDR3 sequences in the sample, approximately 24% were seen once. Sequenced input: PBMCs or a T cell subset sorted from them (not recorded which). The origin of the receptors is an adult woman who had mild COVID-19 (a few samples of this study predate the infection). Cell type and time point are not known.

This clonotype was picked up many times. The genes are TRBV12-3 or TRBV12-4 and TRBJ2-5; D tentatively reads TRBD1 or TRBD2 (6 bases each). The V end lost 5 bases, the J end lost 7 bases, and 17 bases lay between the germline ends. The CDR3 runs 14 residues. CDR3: CASSLRDTGGTQYF. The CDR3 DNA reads TGTGCCAGCAGTCTCCGGGACACCGGGGGGACCCAGTACTTC.

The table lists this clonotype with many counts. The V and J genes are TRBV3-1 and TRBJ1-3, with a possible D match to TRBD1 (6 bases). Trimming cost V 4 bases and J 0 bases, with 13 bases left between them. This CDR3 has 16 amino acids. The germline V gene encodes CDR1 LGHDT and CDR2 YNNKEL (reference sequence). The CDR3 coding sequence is TGTGCCAGCAGCCCCACAGGGCTAAGCTCTGGAAACACCATATATTTT. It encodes CASSPTGLSSGNTIYF.

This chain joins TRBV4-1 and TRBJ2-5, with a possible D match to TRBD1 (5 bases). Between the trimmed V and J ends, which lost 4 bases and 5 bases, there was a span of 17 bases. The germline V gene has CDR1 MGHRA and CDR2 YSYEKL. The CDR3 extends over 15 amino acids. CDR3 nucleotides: TGCGCCAGCAGCCTCAGGGTTGCTAAAGGGGAGACCCAGTACTTC. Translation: CASSLRVAKGETQYF.

DNA of the CDR3: TGTGCCAGCTCATCCCCGAACTACAATGAGCAGTTCTTC. It specifies CASSSPNYNEQFF. The chain employs TRBV18 and TRBJ2-1, with D unresolved. The CDR3 covers 13 residues. Trimming removed 5 bases from V and 3 bases from J, with 8 bases in between. Germline V lookup: CDR1 KGHSH, CDR2 LQKENI. The variable domain in full, completed from reference TRBV18 and TRBJ2-1, reads NAGVMQNPRHLVRRRGQEARLRCSPMKGHSHVYWYRQLPEEGLKFMVYLQKENIIDESGMPKERFSAEFPKEGPSILRIQQVVRGDSAAYFCASSSPNYNEQFFGPGTRLTVL.

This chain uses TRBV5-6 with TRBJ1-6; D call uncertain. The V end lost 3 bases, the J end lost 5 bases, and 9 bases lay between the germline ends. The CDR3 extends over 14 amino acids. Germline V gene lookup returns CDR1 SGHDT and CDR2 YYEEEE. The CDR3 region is CASSYPIDNSPLHF. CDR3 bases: TGTGCCAGCAGCTACCCTATCGATAATTCACCCCTCCACTTT. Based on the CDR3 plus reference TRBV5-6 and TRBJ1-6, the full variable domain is DAGVTQSPTHLIKTRGQQVTLRCSPKSGHDTVSWYQQALGQGPQFIFQYYEEEERQRGNFPDRFSGHQFPNYSSELNVNALLLGDSALYLCASSYPIDNSPLHFGNGTRLTVT.

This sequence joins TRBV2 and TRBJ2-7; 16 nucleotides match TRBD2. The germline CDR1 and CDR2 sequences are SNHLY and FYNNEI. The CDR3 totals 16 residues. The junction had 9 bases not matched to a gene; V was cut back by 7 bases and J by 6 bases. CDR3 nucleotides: TGTGCCAGCATCGGCGAGGGGACTAGCGGGAGGGGCGAGCAGTACTTC. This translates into CASIGEGTSGRGEQYF.

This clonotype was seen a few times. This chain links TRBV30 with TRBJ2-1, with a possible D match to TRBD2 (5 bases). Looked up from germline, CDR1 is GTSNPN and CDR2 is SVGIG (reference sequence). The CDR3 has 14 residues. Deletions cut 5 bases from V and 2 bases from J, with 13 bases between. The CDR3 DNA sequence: TGTGCCTGGTGGACTCGCCGGGCCTACAATGAGCAGTTCTTC. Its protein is CAWWTRRAYNEQFF. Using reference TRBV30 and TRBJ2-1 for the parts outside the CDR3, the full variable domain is SQTIHQWPATLVQPVGSPLSLECTVEGTSNPNLYWYRQAAGRGLQLLFYSVGIGQISSEVPQNLSASRPQDRQFILSSKKLLLSDSGFYLCAWWTRRAYNEQFFGPGTRLTVL.

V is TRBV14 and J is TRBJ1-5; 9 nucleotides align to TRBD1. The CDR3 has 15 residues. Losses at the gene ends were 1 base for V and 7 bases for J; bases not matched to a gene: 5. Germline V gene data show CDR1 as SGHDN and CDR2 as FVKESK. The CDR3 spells CASSQGGTGLQPQHF. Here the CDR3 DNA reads TGTGCCAGCAGCCAAGGGGGGACAGGGCTACAGCCCCAGCATTTT.

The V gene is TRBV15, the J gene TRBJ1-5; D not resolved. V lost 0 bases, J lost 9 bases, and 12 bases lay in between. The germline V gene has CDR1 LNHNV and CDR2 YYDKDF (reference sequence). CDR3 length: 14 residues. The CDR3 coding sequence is TGTGCCACCAGCAGAGAGGGCGGCAGTCGGCCCCAGCATTTT. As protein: CATSREGGSRPQHF.

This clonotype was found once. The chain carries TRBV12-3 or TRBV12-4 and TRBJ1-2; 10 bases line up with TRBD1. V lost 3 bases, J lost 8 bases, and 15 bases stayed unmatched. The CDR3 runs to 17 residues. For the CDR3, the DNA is TGTGCCAGCAGTTTTGCAGGCGGTCTCGGACAGGGGGAAGGCTACACCTTC. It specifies CASSFAGGLGQGEGYTF.

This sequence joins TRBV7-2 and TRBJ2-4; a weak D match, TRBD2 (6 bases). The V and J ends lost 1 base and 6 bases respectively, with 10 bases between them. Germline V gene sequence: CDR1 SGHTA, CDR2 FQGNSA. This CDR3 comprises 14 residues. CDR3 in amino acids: CASSLVLAGNIQYF. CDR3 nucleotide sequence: TGTGCCAGCAGCTTAGTACTAGCAGGAAACATTCAGTACTTC.

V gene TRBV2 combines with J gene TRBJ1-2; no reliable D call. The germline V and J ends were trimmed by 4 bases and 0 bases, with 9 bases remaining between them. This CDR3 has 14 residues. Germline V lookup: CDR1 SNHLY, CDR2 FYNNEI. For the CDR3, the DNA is TGTGCCAGCAGTGCCCCCCAGGCTAACTATGGCTACACCTTC. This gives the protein CASSAPQANYGYTF.

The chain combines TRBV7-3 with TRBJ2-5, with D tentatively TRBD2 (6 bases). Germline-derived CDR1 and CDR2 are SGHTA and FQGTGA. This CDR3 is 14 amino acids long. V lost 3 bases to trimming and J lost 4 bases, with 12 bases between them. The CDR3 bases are TGTGCCAGCAGCTTTACGGGAGCAAGAGAGACCCAGTACTTC. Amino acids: CASSFTGARETQYF.

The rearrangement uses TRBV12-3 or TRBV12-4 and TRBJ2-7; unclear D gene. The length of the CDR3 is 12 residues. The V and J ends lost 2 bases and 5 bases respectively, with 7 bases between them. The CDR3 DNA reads TGTGCCAGCAGTTTATTTCCTAACGAGCAGTACTTC. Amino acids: CASSLFPNEQYF.

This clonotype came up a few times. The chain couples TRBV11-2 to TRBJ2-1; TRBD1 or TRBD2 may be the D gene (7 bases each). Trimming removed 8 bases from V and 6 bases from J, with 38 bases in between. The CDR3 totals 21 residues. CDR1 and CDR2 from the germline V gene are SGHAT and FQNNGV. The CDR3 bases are TGTGCCAGCGCTCCTCGGGTGACTAGCAGGGAGACAGGGTTGGGACGCAATGAGCAGTTCTTC. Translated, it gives CASAPRVTSRETGLGRNEQFF.

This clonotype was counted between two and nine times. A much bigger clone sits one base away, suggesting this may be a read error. The DNA of the CDR3 is TGTGCCAGCAGTTACGACTACGAGCAGTACTTC. Protein: CASSYDYEQYF. This rearrangement joins TRBV6-5 to TRBJ2-7; D is uncertain. Trimming left V 2 bases short and J 3 bases short, with 2 bases between. Germline V lookup: CDR1 MNHEY, CDR2 SVGAGI. This CDR3 is built from 11 residues.

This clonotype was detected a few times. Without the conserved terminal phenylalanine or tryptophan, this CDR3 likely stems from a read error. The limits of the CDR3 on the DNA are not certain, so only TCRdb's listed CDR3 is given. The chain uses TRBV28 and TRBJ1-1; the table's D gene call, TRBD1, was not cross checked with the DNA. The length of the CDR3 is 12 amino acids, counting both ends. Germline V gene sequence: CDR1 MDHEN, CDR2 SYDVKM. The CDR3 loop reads CASSKTGPQTFV.

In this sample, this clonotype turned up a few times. Written as DNA, the CDR3 is TGTGCCAGCAGTGATGTCGCGGGACAGGGAGCAGATACGCAGTATTTT. This sequence encodes CASSDVAGQGADTQYF. The chain uses TRBV6-2 or TRBV6-3 and TRBJ2-3; 9 bases are a match to TRBD1. This CDR3 is built from 16 residues. With V trimmed by 5 bases and J by 4 bases, 10 bases remained unmatched. CDR1 is MNHEY, CDR2 SVGEGT, per germline.

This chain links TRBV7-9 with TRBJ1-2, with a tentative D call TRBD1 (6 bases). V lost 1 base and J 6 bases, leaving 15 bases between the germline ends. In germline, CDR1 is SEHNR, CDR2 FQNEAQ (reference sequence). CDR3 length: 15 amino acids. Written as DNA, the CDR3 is TGTGCCAGCAGCTTAGGGGAACAGGGTCCTGATGGCTACACCTTC. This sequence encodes CASSLGEQGPDGYTF. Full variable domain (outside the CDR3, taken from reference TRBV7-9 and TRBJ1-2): DTGVSQNPRHKITKRGQNVTFRCDPISEHNRLYWYRQTLGQGPEFLTYFQNEAQLEKSRLLSDRFSAERPKGSFSTLEIQRTEQGDSAMYLCASSLGEQGPDGYTFGSGTRLTVV.

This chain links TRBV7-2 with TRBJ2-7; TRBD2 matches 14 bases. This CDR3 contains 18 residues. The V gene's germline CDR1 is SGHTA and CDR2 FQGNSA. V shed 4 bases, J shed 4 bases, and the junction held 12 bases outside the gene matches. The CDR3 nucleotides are TGTGCCAGCAGCTCTCGACTAGCGGGAGGGCCGGCAGTGTACGAGCAGTACTTC. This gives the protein CASSSRLAGGPAVYEQYF.

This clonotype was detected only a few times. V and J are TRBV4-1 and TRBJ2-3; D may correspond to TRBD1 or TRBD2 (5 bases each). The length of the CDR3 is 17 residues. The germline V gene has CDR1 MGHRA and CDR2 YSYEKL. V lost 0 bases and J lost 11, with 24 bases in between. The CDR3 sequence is CASSQDLFGFTGPMQYF. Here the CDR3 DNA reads TGCGCCAGCAGCCAAGATCTCTTTGGCTTTACGGGACCTATGCAGTATTTT.